One and the same sample provided the 11 T cell receptor beta chains below, sequenced in a study of type 1 regulatory T cells. A single record per CDR3 protein comes from TCRdb applying MiXCR to the reads. In the table there are around 62,000 distinct CDR3 sequences, around 68% of which are singletons. The antigens for these receptors are not known. The sequencing input was cultured T cells, either the whole culture or a sorted T cell fraction (not recorded which). Specified subset: Tr1-enriched cell product generated in vitro against host alloantigens. Receptor source: a human donor in good health.

This clonotype was seen repeatedly, ten times or more. The genes are TRBV3-1 and TRBJ2-1, with D unclear. Looked up from germline, CDR1 is LGHDT and CDR2 is YNNKEL (reference sequence). The CDR3 runs 15 residues. V gave up 4 bases and J gave up 4 bases, with 14 bases separating them. CDR3 DNA sequence: TGTGCCAGCAGCCCTTCCCTAGTTCTTTACAATGAGCAGTTCTTC. This codes for CASSPSLVLYNEQFF.

The V call is TRBV6-1, the J call TRBJ1-1, with D possibly matching TRBD1 (6 bases). The CDR3 totals 13 residues. V was pared by 5 bases and J by 6 bases, with 13 bases between. Germline CDR1 MNHNS, CDR2 SASEGT. CDR3: CASSRQAYSEAFF. In DNA, the CDR3 is TGTGCCAGCAGTCGACAGGCTTATTCTGAAGCTTTCTTT.

This clonotype was seen a handful of times. The chain employs TRBV24-1 and TRBJ2-1; D is possibly TRBD2 (6 bases). Between the trimmed V and J ends, which lost 3 bases and 0 bases, there was a span of 11 bases. The CDR3 has 16 residues. Germline assignment: CDR1 KGHDR and CDR2 SFDVKD. The CDR3: CATSDPAGSSYNEQFF. The DNA of the CDR3 is TGTGCCACCAGTGATCCTGCGGGGAGCTCCTACAATGAGCAGTTCTTC.

This clonotype was seen a handful of times. This rearrangement joins TRBV5-4 to TRBJ2-2; the D gene could be TRBD1 or TRBD2 (5 bases each). The CDR3 sequence is 13 residues long. Trimming took off 4 bases at V and 6 bases at J, with 10 bases between the two ends. CDR1 and CDR2 from the germline V gene are SGHNT and YYREEE (reference sequence). CDR3 DNA sequence: TGTGCCAGCAGCCCCGAGGGGCCCGGGGAGCTGTTTTTT. It translates to CASSPEGPGELFF.

The chain is built from TRBV6-1 and TRBJ2-5; 7 bases fit TRBD1. The V gene's germline CDR1 is MNHNS and CDR2 SASEGT. Trimming at V came to 8 bases and at J to 2 bases, leaving 11 bases not matched to a gene. The CDR3 length is 15 residues. The CDR3 nucleotides are TGTGCCAGCGCACGACAAGGGACAGATCAAGAGACCCAGTACTTC. Translated: CASARQGTDQETQYF.

V gene TRBV2 combines with J gene TRBJ2-3; no clear D gene. The V gene's germline CDR1 is SNHLY and CDR2 FYNNEI. This CDR3 is built from 13 residues. The V end lost 7 bases, the J end lost 3 bases, and 11 bases lay between the germline ends. CDR3 sequence (DNA): TGTGCCAGCAAAGTTAGCAGAACAGATACGCAGTATTTT. It translates to CASKVSRTDTQYF.

The J gene is TRBJ2-7, the V gene TRBV10-2; D perhaps matches TRBD2 (5 bases). The CDR3 spans 15 residues. Germline loops: CDR1 WSHSY, CDR2 SAAADI. V shed 2 bases and J shed 0 bases, with 11 bases lying between them. This CDR3 reads CASSERSAISYEQYF. Written as DNA, the CDR3 is TGCGCCAGCAGTGAGCGTAGCGCCATCTCCTACGAGCAGTACTTC.

This clonotype was seen just once. V is TRBV10-3 and J is TRBJ1-2; weak D call: TRBD1 (6 bases). The CDR3 runs to 15 residues. Germline values: CDR1 ENHRY, CDR2 SYGVKD. V lost 3 bases, J lost 4 bases, and 15 bases lay in between. CDR3 protein: CAISDGTPRGYGYTF. The CDR3 nucleotides are TGTGCCATCAGTGACGGGACACCGAGGGGCTATGGCTACACCTTC.

This clonotype has just a few counts. This chain uses TRBV18 with TRBJ2-7; D is unclear. V was cut by 4 bases and J by 6 bases, with 7 bases left in between. The CDR3 consists of 11 residues. The germline V gene encodes CDR1 KGHSH and CDR2 LQKENI. The CDR3 reads CASSLGAEQYF. As DNA, the CDR3 is TGTGCCAGCTCACTTGGTGCCGAGCAGTACTTC.

Here the CDR3 reads CASSLVRTGGSNYGYTF. CDR3 DNA sequence: TGTGCCAGCAGCTTAGTAAGGACAGGCGGGTCTAACTATGGCTACACCTTC. V gene TRBV7-2 combines with J gene TRBJ1-2; the match to TRBD1 covers 7 bases. The CDR3 covers 17 residues. Germline V gene sequence: CDR1 SGHTA, CDR2 FQGNSA. V lost 1 base and J lost 0; bases outside the gene matches: 8.

Notes on this clonotype: Just one base apart from a much larger clone, this may be a read error. The chain has TRBV24-1 and TRBJ2-1; 10 nucleotides align to TRBD2. This CDR3 is 15 amino acids long. Germline CDR1 and CDR2: KGHDR and SFDVKD. The CDR3 DNA follows: TGTGCCACCAGTGCCCCTAGCGGGAGTTACAATAAGCAGTTCTTC. It codes for CATSAPSGSYNKQFF.